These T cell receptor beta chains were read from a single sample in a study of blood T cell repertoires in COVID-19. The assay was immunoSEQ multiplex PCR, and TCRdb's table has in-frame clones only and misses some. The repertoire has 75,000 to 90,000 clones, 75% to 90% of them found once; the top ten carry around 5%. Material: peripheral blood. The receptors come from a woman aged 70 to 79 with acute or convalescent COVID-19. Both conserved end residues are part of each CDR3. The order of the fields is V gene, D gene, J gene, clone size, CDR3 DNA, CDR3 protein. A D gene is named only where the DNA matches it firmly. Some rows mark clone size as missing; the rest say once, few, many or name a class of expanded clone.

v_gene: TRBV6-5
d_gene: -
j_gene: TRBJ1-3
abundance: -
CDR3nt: TGTGCCAGCAGTCGACAGGGAAACACCATATATTTT
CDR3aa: CASSRQGNTIYF

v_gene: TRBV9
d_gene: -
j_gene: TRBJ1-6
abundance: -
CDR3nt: TGTGCCAGCAGCGTACTTCAGGGGAATTCACCCCTCCACTTT
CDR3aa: CASSVLQGNSPLHF

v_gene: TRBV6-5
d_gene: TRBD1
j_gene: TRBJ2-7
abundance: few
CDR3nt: TGTGCCAGCAGTTACAGACAGGGGGCCTACGAGCAGTACTTC
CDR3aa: CASSYRQGAYEQYF

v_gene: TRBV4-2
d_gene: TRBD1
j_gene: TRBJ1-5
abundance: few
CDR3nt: TGTGCCAGCAGCCAAGGCAGGGGGTATAGCAATCAGCCCCAGCATTTT
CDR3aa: CASSQGRGYSNQPQHF

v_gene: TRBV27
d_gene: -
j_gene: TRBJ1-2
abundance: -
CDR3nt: TGTGCCAGCAGTTTGGTCGGTCGGGTAGGCGGCTACACCTTC
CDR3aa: CASSLVGRVGGYTF

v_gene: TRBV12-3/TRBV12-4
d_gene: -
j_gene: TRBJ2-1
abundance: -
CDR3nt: TGTGCCAGCAGCATAGGGGGAAGAAATGAGCAGTTCTTC
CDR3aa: CASSIGGRNEQFF

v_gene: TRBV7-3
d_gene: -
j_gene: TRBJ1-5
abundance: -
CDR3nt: TGTGCCAGCAGCTTAATTGGGGGCGTATGGCAGCCCCAGCATTTT
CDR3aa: CASSLIGGVWQPQHF

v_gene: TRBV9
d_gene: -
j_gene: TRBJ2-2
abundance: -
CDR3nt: TGTGCCAGCAGCGTATTAGGGGACGGGAGAGGGGAGCTGTTTTTT
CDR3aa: CASSVLGDGRGELFF

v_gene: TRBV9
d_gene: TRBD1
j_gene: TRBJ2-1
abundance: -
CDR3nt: TGTGCCAGCAGCCCGCCGGACAGGAACAATGAGCAGTTCTTC
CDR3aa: CASSPPDRNNEQFF

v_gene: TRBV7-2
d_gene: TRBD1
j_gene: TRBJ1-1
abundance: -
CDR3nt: TGTGCCAGCAGCTTATCCCCACAGGGGGCAACTGAAGCTTTCTTT
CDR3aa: CASSLSPQGATEAFF

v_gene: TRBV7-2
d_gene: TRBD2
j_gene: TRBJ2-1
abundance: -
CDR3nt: TGTGCCAGCAGCTCTAGCGGGGGGGATTTCAATGAGCAGTTCTTC
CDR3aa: CASSSSGGDFNEQFF

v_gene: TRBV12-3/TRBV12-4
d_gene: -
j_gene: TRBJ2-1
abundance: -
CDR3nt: TGTGCCAGCAGTTTCGGCGGAGACAATGAGCAGTTCTTC
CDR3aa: CASSFGGDNEQFF

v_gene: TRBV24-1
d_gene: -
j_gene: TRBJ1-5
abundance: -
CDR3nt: TGTGCCACCTCTGCTGCGGGGTTTATTCAGCCCCAGCATTTT
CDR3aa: CATSAAGFIQPQHF

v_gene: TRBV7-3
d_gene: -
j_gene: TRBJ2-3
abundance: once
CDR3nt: TGTGCCAGCAGCCCGGTGGGGCTGACAGATACGCAGTATTTT
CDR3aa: CASSPVGLTDTQYF

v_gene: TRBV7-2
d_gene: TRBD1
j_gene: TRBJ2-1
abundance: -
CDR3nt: TGTGCCAGCAGCTTAGTCGGCGGCAGGGGGCAGGGTAATGAGCAGTTCTTC
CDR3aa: CASSLVGGRGQGNEQFF

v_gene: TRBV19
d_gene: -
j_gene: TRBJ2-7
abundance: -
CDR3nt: TGTGCCAGTAGCTTAACTCTTGGCGGAACCTACGAGCAGTACTTC
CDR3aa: CASSLTLGGTYEQYF

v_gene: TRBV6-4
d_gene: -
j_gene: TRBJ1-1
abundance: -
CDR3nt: TGTGCCAGCAGTCCACAGAGAGGGACTGAAGCTTTCTTT
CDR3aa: CASSPQRGTEAFF

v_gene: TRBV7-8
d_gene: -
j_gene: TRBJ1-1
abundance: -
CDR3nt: TGTGCCAGCAGCTCAAGGGGGAGCACTGAAGCTTTCTTT
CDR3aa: CASSSRGSTEAFF

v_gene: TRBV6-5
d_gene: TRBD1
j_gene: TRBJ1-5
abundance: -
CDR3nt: TGTGCCAGCAAATCACCAGGGGGCTGGTATCAGCCCCAGCATTTT
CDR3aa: CASKSPGGWYQPQHF

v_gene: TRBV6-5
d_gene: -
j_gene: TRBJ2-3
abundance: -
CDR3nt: TGTGCCAGCAGTTACGTTTCGGGATCGGATACGCAGTATTTT
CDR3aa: CASSYVSGSDTQYF

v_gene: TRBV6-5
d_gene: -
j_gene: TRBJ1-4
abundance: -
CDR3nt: TGTGCCAGTTCGACAAAAAAAAATGAAAAACTGTTTTTT
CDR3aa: CASSTKKNEKLFF

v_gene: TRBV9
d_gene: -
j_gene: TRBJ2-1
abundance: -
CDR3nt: TGTGCCAGCAGCGTAGGGGGTAGCGGCAATGAGCAGTTCTTC
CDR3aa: CASSVGGSGNEQFF

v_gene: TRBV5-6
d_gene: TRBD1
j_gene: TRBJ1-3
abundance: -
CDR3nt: TGTGCCAGCAGCTTGATTTCTCCGACAGGGTCAGGAAACACCATATATTTT
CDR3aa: CASSLISPTGSGNTIYF

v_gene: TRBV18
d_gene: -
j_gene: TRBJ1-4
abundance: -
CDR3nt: TGTGCCAGCTCTGAGGGTAATGAAAAACTGTTTTTT
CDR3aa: CASSEGNEKLFF

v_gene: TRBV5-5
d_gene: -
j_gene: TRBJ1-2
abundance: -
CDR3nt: TGTGCCAGCAGCTTCAACAGGGAGAGCTATGGCTACACCTTC
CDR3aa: CASSFNRESYGYTF

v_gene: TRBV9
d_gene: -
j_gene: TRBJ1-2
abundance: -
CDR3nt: TGTGCCAGCAGCGTAGAGGGGACTAACTATGGCTACACCTTC
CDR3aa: CASSVEGTNYGYTF

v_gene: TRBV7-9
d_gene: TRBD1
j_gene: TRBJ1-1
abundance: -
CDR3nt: TGTGCCAGCAGCTTTACACAGGGGGTTGTTGAAGCTTTCTTT
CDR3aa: CASSFTQGVVEAFF

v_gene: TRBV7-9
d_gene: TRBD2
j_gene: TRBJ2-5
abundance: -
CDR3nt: TGTGCCAGCAGCCTAGCGGGGAGGTGGGAGACCCAGTACTTC
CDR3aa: CASSLAGRWETQYF

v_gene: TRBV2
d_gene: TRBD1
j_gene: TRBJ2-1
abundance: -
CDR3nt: TGTGCCAGCAGTGTTGGGGACAGATTATACAATGAGCAGTTCTTC
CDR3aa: CASSVGDRLYNEQFF

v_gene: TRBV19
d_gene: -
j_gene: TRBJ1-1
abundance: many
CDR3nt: TGTGCCAGTAGTATAGGGACAGCCACTGAAGCTTTCTTT
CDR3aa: CASSIGTATEAFF

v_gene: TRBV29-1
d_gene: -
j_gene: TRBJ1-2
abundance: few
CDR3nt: TGCAGCGTTTACTCAGGCAACTATGGCTACACCTTC
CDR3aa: CSVYSGNYGYTF

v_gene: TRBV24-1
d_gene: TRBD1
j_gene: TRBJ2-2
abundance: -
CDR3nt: TGTGCCCCTGGGGCAGGGGGCTTCCCGAACACCGGGGAGCTGTTTTTT
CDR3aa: CAPGAGGFPNTGELFF

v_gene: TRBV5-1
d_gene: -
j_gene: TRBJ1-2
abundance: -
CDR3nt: TGCGCCAGCAGCTTGGCATGGGGGGGTGAAGGCTACACCTTC
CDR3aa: CASSLAWGGEGYTF

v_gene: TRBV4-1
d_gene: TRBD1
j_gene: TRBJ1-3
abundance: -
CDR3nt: TGCGCCAGCAGCCGCCGAGGGACAGGAGAAAACACCATATATTTT
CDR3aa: CASSRRGTGENTIYF

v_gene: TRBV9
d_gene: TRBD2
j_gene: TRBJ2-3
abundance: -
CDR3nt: TGTGCCAGCAGCTCACACCGGACTAGCGGGGGTACAGATACGCAGTATTTT
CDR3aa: CASSSHRTSGGTDTQYF

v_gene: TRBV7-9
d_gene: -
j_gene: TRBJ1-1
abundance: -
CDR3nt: TGTGCCAGCAGCTTACGGGGGGGAAACATTGAAGCTTTCTTT
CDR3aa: CASSLRGGNIEAFF

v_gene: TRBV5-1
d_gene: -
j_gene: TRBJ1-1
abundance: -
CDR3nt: TGCGCCAGCAGCTCGATACAGGGTGGGGAAGCTTTCTTT
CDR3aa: CASSSIQGGEAFF

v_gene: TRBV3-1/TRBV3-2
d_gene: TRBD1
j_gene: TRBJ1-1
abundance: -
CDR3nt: TGTGCCAGCAGCCATAAGGCAGGGGGGTCTGAAGCTTTCTTT
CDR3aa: CASSHKAGGSEAFF

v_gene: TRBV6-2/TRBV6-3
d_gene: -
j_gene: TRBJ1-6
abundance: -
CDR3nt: TGTGCCAGCAGTCGCGTAAAGGGGCAGAATTCACCCCTCCACTTT
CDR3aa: CASSRVKGQNSPLHF

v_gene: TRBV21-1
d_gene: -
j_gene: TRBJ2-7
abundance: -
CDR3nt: TGTGCCAGCAGCAAAGCAGGGACAGGGGGCCTCGAGGACGAGCAGTACTTC
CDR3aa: CASSKAGTGGLEDEQYF

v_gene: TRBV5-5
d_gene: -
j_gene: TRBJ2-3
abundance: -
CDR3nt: TGTGCCAGCAGCTTAGTCCAGGGCACAGATACGCAGTATTTT
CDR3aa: CASSLVQGTDTQYF

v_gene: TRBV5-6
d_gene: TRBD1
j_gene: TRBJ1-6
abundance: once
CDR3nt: TGTGCCAGCAGCGTTTACAGGGGTGGAAATTCACCCCTCCACTTT
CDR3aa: CASSVYRGGNSPLHF